Shown below are 21 T cell receptor beta chains from a single sample sequenced in a study of shared clonotypes between healthy human individuals (dated by TCRdb to 2020 to 2022). Library preparation used the immunoSEQ multiplex PCR assay. Entries here come from immuneACCESS through TCRdb and include only in-frame sequences with V and J called. Some clones fail to appear in such tables; in the studies checked, an unresolved V gene covers under half of the shortfall, and the cause of the remainder is unknown. This sample gives 2 million to 3 million clones in total; 93% of them show up just once. Approximately 0.36% of the sample belongs to the ten largest clones. The specimen sequenced was naive CD4+ T cells from PBMCs. The label giving this sample's cell subset or site can be read as: CD45RA+ positively selected. These receptors came from a young man in good health. Some clones in this sample may be carry-over from other donors' samples.

The rearrangement uses TRBV7-3 and TRBJ1-1; D unclear. Trimming shortened V by 3 bases and J by 5 bases, and 10 bases separated the two germline ends. The CDR3 is made up of 13 amino acids. Germline assignment: CDR1 SGHTA and CDR2 FQGTGA. The CDR3 protein is CASSFKGRTEAFF. The CDR3, as DNA: TGTGCCAGCAGCTTCAAAGGAAGGACTGAAGCTTTCTTT.

This chain links TRBV11-2 with TRBJ2-2, with no clear D. Per the germline V gene, CDR1 is SGHAT and CDR2 is FQNNGV. This CDR3 contains 13 residues. The ends were cut back, 5 bases at V and 4 bases at J, with 8 bases in the middle. The DNA of the CDR3 is TGTGCCAGCAGCCCCCTTTTCACCGGGGAGCTGTTTTTT. Encoded protein: CASSPLFTGELFF.

The chain employs TRBV28 and TRBJ2-7, with D possibly matching TRBD1 (6 bases). Deletions cut 4 bases from V and 2 bases from J, with 18 bases between. Germline assignment: CDR1 MDHEN and CDR2 SYDVKM. This CDR3 region has 16 residues. The CDR3 sequence is CASSYPGTRGAYEQYF. CDR3 coding DNA: TGTGCCAGCAGTTACCCCGGGACCAGGGGAGCCTACGAGCAGTACTTC.

The chain has TRBV6-5 and TRBJ2-3; 11 bases are shared with TRBD2. The CDR3 is made up of 14 amino acids. J gave up 5 bases and V 2 bases, and 0 bases lay outside the gene matches. Germline CDR1 is MNHEY and CDR2 is SVGAGI. This CDR3 is CASSYGLAGDTQYF. The CDR3 region has the DNA TGTGCCAGCAGTTACGGACTAGCGGGAGATACGCAGTATTTT.

Comments on this clone: This CDR3 is also generated by other DNA sequences in the sample. This chain joins TRBV5-1 and TRBJ2-5; D not resolved. V lost 0 bases and J 3 bases, leaving 12 bases between the germline ends. Per the germline V gene, CDR1 is SGHRS and CDR2 is YFSETQ. The CDR3 sequence is 15 residues long. The CDR3 is CASSLVGTSEETQYF. DNA of the CDR3: TGCGCCAGCAGCTTGGTTGGAACTTCAGAAGAGACCCAGTACTTC.

J is TRBJ2-3 and V is TRBV5-4; no definite D call. With 0 bases removed from V and 3 bases from J, the gap between germline ends came to 11 bases. Germline CDR1 SGHNT, CDR2 YYREEE (reference sequence). The length of the CDR3 is 15 residues. The DNA of the CDR3 is TGTGCCAGCAGCTTGGAGTCAAAACGTACAGATACGCAGTATTTT. The encoded protein is CASSLESKRTDTQYF.

A single count supports this clone. The V and J genes are TRBV7-9 and TRBJ2-7, with D possibly matching TRBD2 (6 bases). The CDR3 covers 14 residues. The germline V gene encodes CDR1 SEHNR and CDR2 FQNEAQ (reference sequence). V lost 5 bases to trimming and J lost 2 bases, with 13 bases between them. DNA of the CDR3: TGTGCCAGCAGCCCAGGGACTTCCCCCTACGAGCAGTACTTC. Its protein is CASSPGTSPYEQYF.

The J gene is TRBJ2-7, the V gene TRBV28, with a tentative D call TRBD1 (5 bases). Trimming pared 3 bases from V and 2 bases from J, leaving 11 bases between. The CDR3 extends over 14 amino acids. Germline V lookup: CDR1 MDHEN, CDR2 SYDVKM. CDR3 protein: CASSFEQAAYEQYF. CDR3 sequence (DNA): TGTGCCAGCAGTTTCGAACAGGCGGCCTACGAGCAGTACTTC. Together with reference TRBV28 and TRBJ2-7, the CDR3 gives the full variable domain: DVKVTQSSRYLVKRTGEKVFLECVQDMDHENMFWYRQDPGLGLRLIYFSYDVKMKEKGDIPEGYSVSREKKERFSLILESASTNQTSMYLCASSFEQAAYEQYFGPGTRLTVT.

The chain is built from TRBV7-8 and TRBJ2-1; no firm D call. Germline V gene data show CDR1 as SGHVS and CDR2 as FQNEAQ. The CDR3 has 15 amino acids. Between the trimmed V and J ends, which lost 5 bases and 4 bases, there was a span of 15 bases. CDR3 amino acids: CASSPRRDRYNEQFF. As DNA, the CDR3 is TGTGCCAGCAGCCCCCGCCGCGACCGATACAATGAGCAGTTCTTC.

The chain is built from TRBV7-9 and TRBJ2-7; TRBD2 matches 13 bases. The CDR3 has 19 residues. V lost 3 bases and J lost 3; bases outside the gene matches: 14. Germline values: CDR1 SEHNR, CDR2 FQNEAQ (reference sequence). The CDR3 spells CASSFPRLAGGRINYEQYF. The DNA for the CDR3 is TGTGCCAGCAGCTTCCCCCGACTAGCGGGAGGCAGGATCAACTACGAGCAGTACTTC.

The V and J genes are TRBV19 and TRBJ1-1, with D hard to call. The CDR3 consists of 18 residues. V gave up 0 bases and J gave up 5 bases, with 22 bases separating them. In germline, CDR1 is LNHDA, CDR2 SQIVND (reference sequence). The CDR3 nucleotides read TGTGCCAGTAGTATAGATCCCCCATTCGGAGGGATTCGGACTGAAGCTTTCTTT. Amino acids: CASSIDPPFGGIRTEAFF. Combining the CDR3 with reference TRBV19 and TRBJ1-1 gives the whole variable domain DGGITQSPKYLFRKEGQNVTLSCEQNLNHDAMYWYRQDPGQGLRLIYYSQIVNDFQKGDIAEGYSVSREKKESFPLTVTSAQKNPTAFYLCASSIDPPFGGIRTEAFFGQGTRLTVV.

This sequence joins TRBV5-1 and TRBJ2-7, with 8 positions matching TRBD2. Unmatched junction bases numbered 12, after V lost 0 bases and J lost 7 bases. Germline V CDR1 and CDR2: SGHRS, YFSETQ. The CDR3 totals 16 residues. This chain's CDR3 is CASSLDRAGDLREQYF. CDR3 in DNA: TGCGCCAGCAGCTTGGACAGAGCGGGGGACCTGCGTGAGCAGTACTTC.

Written as DNA, the CDR3 is TGCGCCAGCAGCTGGGGACTGCGGGATTTTCCCAACGAGCAGTACTTC. Translating it yields CASSWGLRDFPNEQYF. V gene TRBV5-1 combines with J gene TRBJ2-7; tentative D call: TRBD2 (6 bases). V lost 3 bases and J lost 5, with 21 bases in between. Germline CDR1 SGHRS, CDR2 YFSETQ. CDR3 length equals 16 residues.

The chain has TRBV18 and TRBJ1-5, with D uncertain. V was cut by 3 bases and J by 0 bases, with 12 bases left in between. Germline lookup yields CDR1 KGHSH and CDR2 LQKENI. This CDR3 is 16 amino acids long. The CDR3 is CASSPEEPYSNQPQHF. CDR3 DNA: TGTGCCAGCTCACCGGAGGAACCCTATAGCAATCAGCCCCAGCATTTT.

The V call is TRBV27, the J call TRBJ2-5; possible D gene TRBD2, 7 bases. Deletions cut 5 bases from V and 7 bases from J, with 17 bases between. The CDR3 extends over 14 amino acids. Per the germline V gene, CDR1 is MNHEY and CDR2 is SMNVEV (reference sequence). The CDR3 DNA is TGTGCCAGCAGTGACTGGGGGGGCGGTCGGACCCAGTACTTC. As protein: CASSDWGGGRTQYF.

The V call is TRBV5-1, the J call TRBJ2-5; D is unclear. V shed 4 bases and J shed 5 bases, with 18 bases lying between them. This CDR3 has 15 residues. Germline assignment: CDR1 SGHRS and CDR2 YFSETQ. CDR3 loop: CASSLQTGLPETQYF. The CDR3 bases are TGCGCCAGCAGCCTCCAGACTGGCCTCCCCGAGACCCAGTACTTC.

The rearrangement joins TRBV10-3 to TRBJ1-3, with D unresolved. Germline loops: CDR1 ENHRY, CDR2 SYGVKD. The germline V and J ends were trimmed by 0 bases and 2 bases, with 8 bases remaining between them. The length of the CDR3 is 15 residues. For the CDR3, the DNA is TGTGCCATCAGTGAGTCGCGAGAGACTGGAAACACCATATATTTT. Encoded protein: CAISESRETGNTIYF.

This clone was picked up one time. This sequence joins TRBV7-2 and TRBJ2-3; D unresolved. CDR1 and CDR2 from the germline V gene are SGHTA and FQGNSA. V gave up 2 bases and J gave up 4 bases, with 16 bases separating them. This CDR3 region has 16 residues. This chain's CDR3 is CASSLNSMISSDTQYF. In DNA, the CDR3 is TGTGCCAGCAGCTTAAACTCCATGATCTCCTCAGATACGCAGTATTTT.

The rearrangement uses TRBV2 and TRBJ2-3; possible D gene TRBD2, 5 bases. V shed 9 bases and J shed 0 bases, with 16 bases lying between them. The CDR3 covers 15 residues. CDR1 SNHLY and CDR2 FYNNEI come from the germline V gene. Here the CDR3 reads CASYMDWASTDTQYF. The CDR3 DNA sequence: TGTGCCAGTTATATGGACTGGGCTAGCACAGATACGCAGTATTTT.

The chain uses TRBV28 and TRBJ2-2; D gene ambiguous. Trimming removed 6 bases at V and 6 bases at J, with 8 bases between. From germline, CDR1 is MDHEN and CDR2 SYDVKM. This CDR3 has 12 amino acids. In DNA, the CDR3 is TGTGCCAGCAGAGGTTTGGCCGGGGAGCTGTTTTTT. Its translation is CASRGLAGELFF.

The chain uses TRBV5-4 and TRBJ1-2; TRBD1 aligns across 7 bases. J gave up 7 bases and V 4 bases, and 16 bases lay outside the gene matches. The CDR3 length is 16 residues. Germline V gene lookup returns CDR1 SGHNT and CDR2 YYREEE (reference sequence). CDR3 amino acids: CASSLGSGGGRSGYTF. The CDR3 coding sequence is TGTGCCAGCAGCCTGGGATCAGGGGGAGGTCGTTCTGGCTACACCTTC.